Following are 23 T cell receptor beta chains from one sample sequenced in a study of T cell changes during pregnancy in multiple sclerosis. Measured with immunoSEQ multiplex PCR; TCRdb has only the in-frame clones, and not every one. The data contain 30,000 to 45,000 clones, 89% of them singletons. Sequencing was performed on CD8+ T cells from peripheral blood mononuclear cells, taken in the third trimester of pregnancy. The receptors derive from a female donor with multiple sclerosis, enrolled in a pregnancy study.

This clone was recorded a few times. The rearrangement links TRBV7-2 to TRBJ1-1; D remains ambiguous. Germline assignment: CDR1 SGHTA and CDR2 FQGNSA. V was trimmed by 5 bases and J by 1 base, leaving 5 bases between them. The CDR3 runs to 12 residues. CDR3 nucleotides: TGTGCCAGCAGCCCTCCGAACACTGAAGCTTTCTTT. It specifies CASSPPNTEAFF.

The chain combines TRBV27 with TRBJ2-1; TRBD2 matches 10 bases. The V and J ends lost 3 bases and 4 bases, in that order; junction bases with no gene match: 6. The CDR3 totals 16 residues. CDR1 and CDR2 from the germline V gene are MNHEY and SMNVEV (reference sequence). The CDR3 here is CASSFIAGGPYNEQFF. For the CDR3, the DNA is TGTGCCAGCAGTTTTATAGCGGGGGGACCTTACAATGAGCAGTTCTTC.

The chain is built from TRBV6-1 and TRBJ2-7; D may be TRBD2 (5 bases). The CDR3 covers 14 residues. Trimming stripped 2 bases from V and 0 bases from J, with 8 bases between. Germline CDR1 reads MNHNS; CDR2 reads SASEGT. Here the CDR3 reads CASSEFRDSYEQYF. The DNA for the CDR3 is TGTGCCAGCAGTGAATTTCGGGACTCCTACGAGCAGTACTTC.

The chain joins TRBV12-5 to TRBJ2-7, with TRBD1 identical over 10 bases. In germline, CDR1 is LGHNT, CDR2 FRNRAP. J lost 7 bases, V lost 4 bases, and 13 bases had no gene match. The CDR3 is made up of 16 amino acids. CDR3 DNA: TGTGCTAGTGGTTCCCCCGGGACAGGGGACCTAAGGGAGCAGTACTTC. Its translation is CASGSPGTGDLREQYF.

V usage is TRBV5-4 and J usage is TRBJ2-1, with 12 bases matching TRBD2. From germline, CDR1 is SGHNT and CDR2 YYREEE (reference sequence). The V and J ends lost 9 bases and 10 bases, in that order; junction bases with no gene match: 8. The CDR3 spans 13 residues. The CDR3 DNA follows: TGTGCCATGGGACTAGCGGGCTTCTTGGAGCAGTTCTTC. The encoded protein is CAMGLAGFLEQFF.

J is TRBJ2-1 and V is TRBV11-2; 8 nucleotides align to TRBD2. V shed 5 bases, J shed 6 bases, and the junction held 9 bases outside the gene matches. Per the germline V gene, CDR1 is SGHAT and CDR2 is FQNNGV. The CDR3 is made up of 15 amino acids. CDR3 sequence: CASSRGSGRGNEQFF. The CDR3 region has the DNA TGTGCCAGCAGCCGGGGAAGCGGGAGAGGCAATGAGCAGTTCTTC.

The chain has TRBV4-3 and TRBJ2-1; maybe TRBD2 (6 bases). The germline V gene encodes CDR1 LGHNA and CDR2 YSLEER. The CDR3 loop spans 16 amino acids. Trimming shortened V by 0 bases and J by 4 bases, and 13 bases separated the two germline ends. This CDR3 is CASSQDSASAYNEQFF. CDR3 nucleotides: TGCGCCAGCAGCCAAGATAGTGCTAGCGCGTACAATGAGCAGTTCTTC.

Only one count was recorded for this clone. The chain couples TRBV4-1 to TRBJ2-7; unclear D gene. Looked up from germline, CDR1 is MGHRA and CDR2 is YSYEKL. The ends were cut back, 0 bases at V and 3 bases at J, with 6 bases in the middle. This CDR3 contains 13 residues. The DNA of the CDR3 is TGCGCCAGCAGCCAAGAAGCTGACTACGAGCAGTACTTC. Translating it yields CASSQEADYEQYF.

By sample share, this clone is medium-sized. The CDR3 coding sequence is TGTGCCAGCAGTGACGGGGAAGGACAGGGCGACAATGAGCAGTTCTTC. It is translated as CASSDGEGQGDNEQFF. The gene calls are TRBV6-4 and TRBJ2-1; 8 bases match TRBD1. V gave up 2 bases and J gave up 5 bases; unmatched junction bases: 8. Germline V gene sequence: CDR1 MRHNA, CDR2 SNTAGT. This CDR3 spans 16 amino acids.

J is TRBJ2-2 and V is TRBV21-1; TRBD2, as called in the table, went unchecked against the DNA. TRBV21-1 is marked as a pseudogene. There are 15 residues in the CDR3. The CDR3 DNA is TGTGCCAGCAGCCGCCGGGGGGAATGGACCGGGGAGCTGTTTTTT. As protein: CASSRRGEWTGELFF.

The CDR3 spells CASSLYRGVDEKLFF. The CDR3 bases are TGTGCCAGCAGCTTATACAGGGGTGTGGATGAAAAACTGTTTTTT. The chain joins TRBV7-9 to TRBJ1-4; 7 bases map to TRBD1. The CDR3 spans 15 residues. V shed 2 bases, J shed 6 bases, and the junction held 6 bases outside the gene matches. Germline CDR1 is SEHNR and CDR2 is FQNEAQ (reference sequence).

The V and J genes are TRBV5-1 and TRBJ2-5; 7 bases line up with TRBD1. The assigned J gene may be wrong: the sequence end matches TRBJ2-7 better. The CDR3 length is 17 residues. Germline CDR1 SGHRS, CDR2 YFSETQ. CDR3 in amino acids: CASSLGDGTVNSYEQYF. For the CDR3, the DNA is TGCGCCAGCAGCTTGGGGGACGGGACAGTAAACTCCTACGAGCAGTACTTC.

The chain recombines TRBV7-9 with TRBJ2-7; TRBD2 agrees at 7 bases. V dropped 4 bases and J dropped 7; count of bases not matched to a gene: 16. Per the germline V gene, CDR1 is SEHNR and CDR2 is FQNEAQ (reference sequence). The CDR3 extends over 16 amino acids. The CDR3 loop is CASSSTDRDYHPEQYF. CDR3 DNA sequence: TGTGCCAGCAGCTCTACAGACCGGGACTACCACCCGGAGCAGTACTTC.

The rearrangement uses TRBV7-6 and TRBJ2-1; TRBD2 matches at 8 bases. Germline V gene lookup returns CDR1 SGHVS and CDR2 FNYEAQ. This CDR3 is built from 16 residues. With 3 bases clipped from V and 4 bases from J, the junction kept 8 bases outside the gene matches. CDR3 DNA: TGTGCCAGCAGCTTTGAACCGGGACTAGGATACAATGAGCAGTTCTTC. It is translated as CASSFEPGLGYNEQFF.

The chain has TRBV5-1 and TRBJ2-7; the match to TRBD2 covers 8 bases. Unmatched junction bases numbered 5, after V lost 2 bases and J lost 4 bases. The CDR3 is 14 amino acids. Per germline, CDR1 SGHRS and CDR2 YFSETQ. CDR3 nucleotide sequence: TGCGCCAGCAGCTTCGAACCGGGAGGGTACGAGCAGTACTTC. It specifies CASSFEPGGYEQYF.

The chain employs TRBV7-3 and TRBJ2-7, with TRBD2 identical over 10 bases. This CDR3 is built from 15 residues. Germline V lookup: CDR1 SGHTA, CDR2 FQGTGA. J gave up 4 bases and V 5 bases, and 8 bases lay outside the gene matches. CDR3 loop: CASSPSGGAAYEQYF. CDR3 nucleotides: TGTGCCAGCAGCCCCAGCGGGGGGGCCGCTTACGAGCAGTACTTC.

The chain uses TRBV19 and TRBJ2-3, with D hard to call. Germline V gene data show CDR1 as LNHDA and CDR2 as SQIVND (reference sequence). Trimming removed 3 bases from V and 0 bases from J, with 13 bases in between. The CDR3 is made up of 16 amino acids. CDR3 loop: CASSIFYTLSTDTQYF. As DNA, the CDR3 is TGTGCCAGTAGTATTTTTTACACCCTTAGCACAGATACGCAGTATTTT.

This clone was seen just once. The CDR3 here is CASSLTGSEQYF. The CDR3 DNA sequence: TGTGCCAGCAGTTTAACGGGGAGCGAGCAGTACTTC. The V and J genes are TRBV27 and TRBJ2-7, with D perhaps matching TRBD2 (5 bases). CDR1 and CDR2 from the germline V gene are MNHEY and SMNVEV (reference sequence). The CDR3 has 12 amino acids. Between the trimmed V and J ends, which lost 2 bases and 6 bases, there was a span of 8 bases.

The chain combines TRBV27 with TRBJ1-1; no reliable D call. The V and J ends lost 2 bases and 3 bases respectively, with 19 bases between them. Germline V gene lookup returns CDR1 MNHEY and CDR2 SMNVEV (reference sequence). This CDR3 comprises 17 residues. This CDR3 reads CASSLVGSGIADTEAFF. CDR3 sequence (DNA): TGTGCCAGCAGTTTAGTGGGTTCGGGAATCGCGGACACTGAAGCTTTCTTT.

The rearrangement joins TRBV19 to TRBJ2-1; D not certain. The V and J ends lost 2 bases and 4 bases respectively, with 6 bases between them. The CDR3 spans 13 residues. Germline V gene data show CDR1 as LNHDA and CDR2 as SQIVND (reference sequence). The DNA of the CDR3 is TGTGCCAGTAGTATAATCGGGTACAATGAGCAGTTCTTC. It encodes CASSIIGYNEQFF.

V and J are TRBV2 and TRBJ2-7; TRBD2 aligns across 7 bases. Trimming took 4 bases from V and 3 from J; bases not matched to a gene: 6. Per the germline V gene, CDR1 is SNHLY and CDR2 is FYNNEI. CDR3 length: 14 amino acids. The CDR3 DNA reads TGTGCCAGCAGTGTTACGGGAGGATTCTACGAGCAGTACTTC. Its protein is CASSVTGGFYEQYF.

The genes are TRBV9 and TRBJ2-1, with 7 bases that match TRBD1. Germline CDR1 reads SGDLS; CDR2 reads YYNGEE. V was pared by 3 bases and J by 6 bases, with 9 bases of the junction left unmatched. CDR3 length: 15 residues. CDR3 in amino acids: CASSERGRLSNEQFF. CDR3 coding DNA: TGTGCCAGCAGCGAGAGGGGGCGCTTGTCCAATGAGCAGTTCTTC.

The chain combines TRBV7-9 with TRBJ2-2; D perhaps matches TRBD1 (6 bases). The V gene's germline CDR1 is SEHNR and CDR2 FQNEAQ (reference sequence). CDR3 length: 11 residues. The ends were cut back, 1 base at V and 13 bases at J, with 7 bases in the middle. The CDR3 bases are TGTGCCAGCAGCTTAGGCAGGGGGCTGTTTTTT. It is translated as CASSLGRGLFF.